The 30 T cell receptor beta chains presented below share a single source sample, sequenced in a study of blood T cell repertoires in COVID-19. This table comes from immunoSEQ multiplex PCR, and its TCRdb copy is limited to in-frame clones, with some not included. The profile shows 150,000 to 200,000 clones, roughly 81% of them singletons. Sequenced: peripheral blood. The receptor source for this set is a woman in her thirties or forties with COVID-19, enrolled during active disease.

This chain uses TRBV12-3 or TRBV12-4 with TRBJ1-5, with 7 bases lining up with TRBD1. The CDR3 is 13 amino acids. V lost 4 bases, J lost 7 bases, and 4 bases stayed unmatched. The CDR3 nucleotides read TGTGCCAGCAGTTCGACAGGGAAACAGCCCCAGCATTTT. It specifies CASSSTGKQPQHF.

This chain uses TRBV9 with TRBJ1-2; the match to TRBD1 covers 8 bases. CDR1 SGDLS and CDR2 YYNGEE come from the germline V gene. Losses at the gene ends were 4 bases for V and 4 bases for J; bases not matched to a gene: 9. The CDR3 totals 15 residues. The CDR3 reads CASSTPGGLRYGYTF. The DNA for the CDR3 is TGTGCCAGCAGCACACCAGGGGGCTTACGCTATGGCTACACCTTC.

This clone was found many times. The V call is TRBV2, the J call TRBJ1-2, with 10 positions matching TRBD1. CDR1 SNHLY and CDR2 FYNNEI come from the germline V gene. Trimming cost V 5 bases and J 6 bases; bases outside gene matches: 9. The CDR3 consists of 15 residues. The CDR3 is CASSPDRGRGDGYTF. The DNA for the CDR3 is TGTGCCAGCAGTCCCGACAGGGGGCGAGGAGATGGCTACACCTTC.

This chain uses TRBV5-1 with TRBJ2-1; 11 bases are shared with TRBD2. From germline, CDR1 is SGHRS and CDR2 YFSETQ. The CDR3 extends over 15 amino acids. With V trimmed by 1 base and J by 4 bases, 1 base remained unmatched. CDR3 DNA: TGCGCCAGCAGCTTGCCTAGCGGGAGGTACAATGAGCAGTTCTTC. The encoded protein is CASSLPSGRYNEQFF.

The gene calls are TRBV6-5 and TRBJ2-5; 8 nucleotides align to TRBD2. The CDR3 is 16 amino acids. Germline CDR1 reads MNHEY; CDR2 reads SVGAGI. V shed 0 bases and J 3 bases; nucleotides not matched to a gene: 6. The CDR3 here is CASSYSMGGRKETQYF. CDR3 coding DNA: TGTGCCAGCAGTTACTCAATGGGCGGGAGGAAAGAGACCCAGTACTTC.

V is TRBV7-8 and J is TRBJ2-1, with D possibly being TRBD1 (6 bases). The CDR3 has 17 amino acids. In germline, CDR1 is SGHVS, CDR2 FQNEAQ. Deletions cut 2 bases from V and 2 bases from J, with 16 bases between. The CDR3 sequence: CASSLLQGATTYNEQFF. The CDR3 region has the DNA TGTGCCAGCAGCTTATTACAGGGAGCGACAACCTACAATGAGCAGTTCTTC.

V gene TRBV11-2 combines with J gene TRBJ1-1, with D possibly matching TRBD1 (6 bases). The V end was cut by 5 bases, the J end by 11 bases, with 30 bases between. The germline V gene encodes CDR1 SGHAT and CDR2 FQNNGV. This CDR3 has 17 amino acids. DNA for the CDR3: TGTGCCAGCAGCCCACTAAAGGTAGGGCAGGGGTTTCGGGACGCTTTCTTT. Encoded protein: CASSPLKVGQGFRDAFF.

CDR3 coding DNA: TGCGCCAGCAGCCCTGGACAGGGGGCCTACAATGAGCAGTTCTTC. It yields the protein CASSPGQGAYNEQFF. J is TRBJ2-1 and V is TRBV5-1; 10 nucleotides align to TRBD1. Trimming took 4 bases from V and 2 from J; bases not matched to a gene: 3. The germline V gene has CDR1 SGHRS and CDR2 YFSETQ. The CDR3 totals 15 residues.

The chain couples TRBV7-2 to TRBJ1-5; TRBD1 aligns across 7 bases. In germline, CDR1 is SGHTA, CDR2 FQGNSA. Trimming cost V 5 bases and J 8 bases; bases outside gene matches: 12. The CDR3 totals 15 residues. The CDR3 nucleotides are TGTGCCAGCAGCCTCTCAATTAACACAGGGGAGCCCCAGCATTTT. The encoded protein is CASSLSINTGEPQHF.

The chain recombines TRBV10-3 with TRBJ2-7; D might be TRBD1 (5 bases). The germline V gene encodes CDR1 ENHRY and CDR2 SYGVKD. V lost 0 bases and J lost 3, with 12 bases in between. CDR3 length: 15 residues. The CDR3 bases are TGTGCCATCAGTGAGTCAAGGGGAAGGGGCTACGAGCAGTACTTC. It codes for CAISESRGRGYEQYF.

V gene TRBV10-3 combines with J gene TRBJ1-2; tentative D call: TRBD1 (5 bases). This CDR3 has 13 amino acids. The germline V gene has CDR1 ENHRY and CDR2 SYGVKD. V was cut by 3 bases and J by 6 bases, with 11 bases left in between. The CDR3 region is CAISDGGGDGYTF. CDR3 nucleotide sequence: TGTGCCATCAGTGACGGTGGGGGGGATGGCTACACCTTC.

This rearrangement joins TRBV21-1 to TRBJ2-2; the D call TRBD1 from the table was never checked on the DNA. TRBV21-1 is a pseudogene segment. This CDR3 has 15 residues. CDR3 sequence reads: CASSGGQGNTGELFF. In DNA form, the CDR3 reads TGTGCCAGCAGCGGGGGACAGGGGAACACCGGGGAGCTGTTTTTT.

The CDR3 DNA reads TGTGCCAGCAGCTGGACACAGAACACCGGGGAGCTGTTTTTT. Its protein is CASSWTQNTGELFF. This rearrangement joins TRBV7-6 to TRBJ2-2; a weak D match, TRBD1 (5 bases). This CDR3 comprises 14 residues. Germline loops: CDR1 SGHVS, CDR2 FNYEAQ. The V end lost 4 bases, the J end lost 1 base, and 7 bases lay between the germline ends. Looking up the rest from reference TRBV7-6 and TRBJ2-2 gives the full variable domain: GAGVSQSPRYKVTKRGQDVALRCDPISGHVSLYWYRQALGQGPEFLTYFNYEAQQDKSGLPNDRFSAERPEGSISTLTIQRTEQRDSAMYRCASSWTQNTGELFFGEGSRLTVL.

This chain uses TRBV27 with TRBJ2-6; D call uncertain. The CDR3 covers 14 residues. V was shortened by 3 bases and J by 0 bases, with 3 bases between the two germline ends. CDR1 is MNHEY, CDR2 SMNVEV, per germline (reference sequence). The CDR3 loop is CASSFSSGANVLTF. The CDR3 coding sequence is TGTGCCAGCAGTTTCAGCTCTGGGGCCAACGTCCTGACTTTC. Full variable domain (missing parts from reference TRBV27 and TRBJ2-6): EAQVTQNPRYLITVTGKKLTVTCSQNMNHEYMSWYRQDPGLGLRQIYYSMNVEVTDKGDVPEGYKVSRKEKRNFPLILESPSPNQTSLYFCASSFSSGANVLTFGAGSRLTVL.

The J gene is TRBJ2-1, the V gene TRBV29-1; 7 bases agree with TRBD2. Losses at the gene ends were 6 bases for V and 3 bases for J; bases not matched to a gene: 8. The germline V gene encodes CDR1 SQVTM and CDR2 ANQGSEA. The CDR3 is made up of 14 amino acids. This chain's CDR3 is CSVLSGEHYNEQFF. The CDR3, as DNA: TGCAGCGTATTGAGCGGGGAACACTACAATGAGCAGTTCTTC.

This chain connects TRBV6-4 to TRBJ2-6; maybe TRBD1 (6 bases). In germline, CDR1 is MRHNA, CDR2 SNTAGT. V was trimmed by 6 bases and J by 0 bases, leaving 12 bases between them. The CDR3 totals 16 residues. The CDR3 DNA reads TGTGCCAGCAGGGACAGTGCTAGCTCTGGGGCCAACGTCCTGACTTTC. It is translated as CASRDSASSGANVLTF.

V gene TRBV28 combines with J gene TRBJ1-2; D gene uncertain. The V and J ends lost 6 bases and 5 bases respectively, with 13 bases between them. Germline V gene lookup returns CDR1 MDHEN and CDR2 SYDVKM. The CDR3 sequence is 13 residues long. CDR3 loop: CASSAGFRYGYTF. In DNA, the CDR3 is TGTGCCAGCAGCGCCGGGTTCCGGTATGGCTACACCTTC.

The CDR3 is CASSLATGLVFF. As DNA, the CDR3 is TGTGCCAGCAGCTTAGCGACGGGTTTGGTGTTCTTC. The gene calls are TRBV7-9 and TRBJ2-1; unclear D gene. The CDR3 loop spans 12 amino acids. Germline CDR1 and CDR2: SEHNR and FQNEAQ (reference sequence). The V end lost 0 bases, the J end lost 15 bases, and 12 bases lay between the germline ends. The whole variable domain, filled in from reference TRBV7-9 and TRBJ2-1, reads DTGVSQNPRHKITKRGQNVTFRCDPISEHNRLYWYRQTLGQGPEFLTYFQNEAQLEKSRLLSDRFSAERPKGSFSTLEIQRTEQGDSAMYLCASSLATGLVFFGPGTRLTVL.

The gene calls are TRBV28 and TRBJ2-7, with D perhaps TRBD2 (6 bases). The CDR3 consists of 17 residues. CDR1 is MDHEN and CDR2 is SYDVKM in the germline V gene. V lost 3 bases and J lost 2, with 20 bases in between. CDR3 loop: CASSFPLVGGNTYEQYF. In DNA form, the CDR3 reads TGTGCCAGCAGTTTCCCCCTAGTGGGGGGTAATACCTACGAGCAGTACTTC.

The chain employs TRBV27 and TRBJ2-5; D is perhaps TRBD2 (6 bases). V shed 3 bases and J shed 5 bases, with 13 bases lying between them. The CDR3 length is 14 residues. Germline V CDR1 and CDR2: MNHEY, SMNVEV (reference sequence). CDR3 protein: CASSFAGLYETQYF. The DNA for the CDR3 is TGTGCCAGCAGTTTTGCGGGATTGTATGAGACCCAGTACTTC.

The chain is built from TRBV5-4 and TRBJ2-2, with D maybe TRBD2 (6 bases). The germline gives CDR1 SGHNT, CDR2 YYREEE (reference sequence). V was clipped by 4 bases and J by 0 bases, with 10 bases between them. CDR3 length: 15 amino acids. The CDR3 spells CASSRDLANTGELFF. CDR3 in DNA: TGTGCCAGCAGCCGGGACTTAGCGAACACCGGGGAGCTGTTTTTT.

The chain links TRBV3-1 (or the pseudogene TRBV3-2) to TRBJ1-4; no firm D call. The V end lost 5 bases, the J end lost 1 base, and 11 bases lay between the germline ends. Germline V gives CDR1 LGHDT, CDR2 YNNKEL (reference sequence). The CDR3 is made up of 15 amino acids. The CDR3 DNA is TGTGCCAGCAGCAAGCTACCGGGAACTAATGAAAAACTGTTTTTT. Translating gives CASSKLPGTNEKLFF.

This clone was recorded only once. The chain couples TRBV11-2 to TRBJ2-7; 11 bases agree with TRBD2. Looked up from germline, CDR1 is SGHAT and CDR2 is FQNNGV. The V gene end was trimmed by 8 bases and the J gene end by 2 bases; junction bases not matched to a gene: 11. The CDR3 extends over 16 amino acids. As DNA, the CDR3 is TGTGCCAGCTCAGAACTTAGCGGGAGGGGCCCCTACGAGCAGTACTTC. This encodes CASSELSGRGPYEQYF.

This clone occurred a few times. The chain recombines TRBV6-4 with TRBJ2-1; D might be TRBD2 (7 bases). The CDR3 runs 16 residues. Germline V CDR1 and CDR2: MRHNA, SNTAGT. The V end was cut by 2 bases, the J end by 4 bases, with 15 bases between. The CDR3 reads CASSDDQAGAYNEQFF. The CDR3 bases are TGTGCCAGCAGTGACGATCAGGCGGGGGCTTACAATGAGCAGTTCTTC.

V gene TRBV6-6 combines with J gene TRBJ2-7, with TRBD2 as a possible D gene (6 bases). The V gene's germline CDR1 is MNHNY and CDR2 SVGAGI (reference sequence). The V end lost 2 bases, the J end lost 5 bases, and 13 bases lay between the germline ends. The CDR3 is made up of 14 amino acids. The CDR3 nucleotides read TGTGCCAGCAGTTACACTAGCTCGGTGGACGAGCAGTACTTC. It codes for CASSYTSSVDEQYF.

This clone has more than one count but fewer than ten. The chain links TRBV10-3 to TRBJ2-3, with 7 bases lining up with TRBD2. Germline V gives CDR1 ENHRY, CDR2 SYGVKD. This CDR3 has 17 amino acids. The ends lost 6 bases at V and 2 bases at J; junction bases unmatched: 14. CDR3 residues: CAIRVSSGSQFTDTQYF. In nucleotides, the CDR3 is TGTGCCATCAGAGTATCTAGCGGATCACAATTCACAGATACGCAGTATTTT.

The rearrangement uses TRBV3-1 (or the pseudogene TRBV3-2) and TRBJ2-5; TRBD2 matches 10 bases. Germline CDR1 is LGHDT and CDR2 is YNNKEL (reference sequence). After removal of 4 bases from V and 4 bases from J, the junction contained 3 bases not matched to a gene. There are 14 residues in the CDR3. CDR3 DNA: TGTGCCAGCAGCCGAGCGGGAGGGCCAGAGACCCAGTACTTC. Amino acid sequence: CASSRAGGPETQYF.

This sequence joins TRBV30 and TRBJ1-5; D is unclear. The CDR3 contains 13 residues. V was shortened by 3 bases and J by 3 bases, with 9 bases between the two germline ends. Germline loops: CDR1 GTSNPN, CDR2 SVGIG (reference sequence). CDR3 DNA sequence: TGTGCCTGGAGCCCAGGACTCAATCAGCCCCAGCATTTT. Translating gives CAWSPGLNQPQHF.

The chain couples TRBV19 to TRBJ2-7, with TRBD2 matching over 7 bases. V trimming: 6 bases; J trimming: 7 bases; junction bases outside the gene matches: 15. Germline V gives CDR1 LNHDA, CDR2 SQIVND (reference sequence). The CDR3 is 15 amino acids. The DNA of the CDR3 is TGTGCCAGTAGCCCAACCGTCCTAGCGGCGGGGGAGCAGTACGTC. Translating gives CASSPTVLAAGEQYV.

This clone has more than one count but fewer than ten. The rearrangement links TRBV7-9 to TRBJ1-6; no definite D call. Trimming took 2 bases from V and 9 from J, leaving 17 bases between them. The germline V gene has CDR1 SEHNR and CDR2 FQNEAQ (reference sequence). The CDR3 is made up of 16 amino acids. The CDR3 here is CASSLLRPGNTSPLHF. CDR3 bases: TGTGCCAGCAGCTTACTACGACCGGGAAACACTTCACCCCTCCACTTT.